The text below deals with one T cell receptor (beta chain). This clonotype came up many times. Its antigen is currently not known. Within one base of it there is no much larger clone, and no base qualities were kept. These data are taken from a study of T-cell reconstitution after alpha-beta-depleted transplantation in children (dated by TCRdb to the mid-2010s). Describing the broader study: Using TCR repertoire profiling, the study followed T-cell immune reconstitution in a quantitative way in children after TCRalphabeta/CD19-depleted allogeneic hematopoietic cell transplantation. What the authors observed across the whole study: The apparently early alphabetaT-cell count recovery about two months after transplant was reportedly dependent on only several hundred rapidly expanded clones derived from non-depleted graft cells. Over subsequent months, a decline in hyperexpanded clone frequencies was noted, and after one year, T-cell counts and TCRbeta diversity were mostly ascribed to newly produced T cells. The high TCRbeta diversity at day 60 in some patients was ascribed to recipient T cells and intrathymic progenitors that had survived conditioning.

Explained via the paper, the treatment or condition label denotes: allogeneic hematopoietic cell transplantation with graft depleted of TCRalphabeta T cells and CD19 B cells. TCRalphabeta/CD19-depleted allogeneic hematopoietic cell grafts were given to the transplant recipients, all of whom were children. Libraries were made using PCR. Sequencer: Illumina HiSeq 2500. Molecular barcoding was employed in the preparation of TCR libraries, with unique molecular identifiers being used to normalize TCRbeta repertoire quantification. Using fastp at Q25 and MiXCR, TCRdb reprocessed the public reads and kept productive beta chains. CDR3 protein duplicates are merged, each entry listing the most common genes and DNA. The sample data list 250,000 to 300,000 distinct CDR3 sequences, and under 14% of these were observed just once. The top ten constitute about a quarter of the sample. CDR1 and CDR2 (SGHRS, YFSETQ) derive from the germline V gene. The V end gives up 4 bases and the J end 3 bases, leaving 10 bases in the junction not matched to a gene. Spanning cysteine to phenylalanine, the CDR3 consists of 16 amino acids. Only the CDR3 region is kept as DNA, spanning 48 bases read in frame from base 1.

The chain is assembled from TRBV5-1 and TRBJ2-7; 10 middle bases align to TRBD1. The source is a male patient under 10 years old who had a stem cell transplant for chronic granulomatous disease, so the T cells may come from the graft donor. Material: peripheral blood, obtained 180 days after TCRalphabeta/CD19-depleted stem cell transplant. The DNA is as follows: TGCGCCAGCAGCGCCCCGGGACAGGGGAGGAACTACGAGCAGTACTTC. Translation gives CASSAPGQGRNYEQYF. Extended through the reference TRBV5-1 and TRBJ2-7 proteins, this CDR3 yields the full variable domain: KAGVTQTPRYLIKTRGQQVTLSCSPISGHRSVSWYQQTPGQGLQFLFEYFSETQRNKGNFPGRFSGRQFSNSRSEMNVSTLELGDSALYLCASSAPGQGRNYEQYFGPGTRLTVT.